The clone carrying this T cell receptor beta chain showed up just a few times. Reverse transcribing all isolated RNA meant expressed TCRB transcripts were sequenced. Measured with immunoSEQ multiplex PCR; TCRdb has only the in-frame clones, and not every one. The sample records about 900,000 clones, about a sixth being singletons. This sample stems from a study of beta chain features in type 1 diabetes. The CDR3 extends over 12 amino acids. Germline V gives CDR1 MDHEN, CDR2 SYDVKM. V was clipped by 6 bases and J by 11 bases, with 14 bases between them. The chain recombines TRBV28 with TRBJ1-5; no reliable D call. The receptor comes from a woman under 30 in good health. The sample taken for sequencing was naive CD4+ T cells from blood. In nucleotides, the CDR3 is TGTGCCAGCAGCCTGACATTACCGGCCCAGCATTTT. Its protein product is CASSLTLPAQHF.